These 17 T cell receptor beta chains were sequenced from one sample in a study of blood T cell repertoires in COVID-19. This table comes from immunoSEQ multiplex PCR, and its TCRdb copy is limited to in-frame clones, with some not included. The sample has over 250,000 clones, approximately 86% seen once. Specimen: PBMCs or T cells enriched from blood (not recorded which). These receptors were taken from a woman between 18 and 29 years old who had recovered from COVID-19.

The chain employs TRBV7-9 and TRBJ2-3; TRBD1 matches 7 bases. There are 13 residues in the CDR3. The J segment lost 4 bases and the V segment lost 3 bases, leaving 1 base of the junction unmatched. CDR1 is SEHNR, CDR2 FQNEAQ, per germline (reference sequence). In DNA, the CDR3 is TGTGCCAGCAGCTTGACAGGGCCAGATACGCAGTATTTT. Its protein is CASSLTGPDTQYF.

The chain links TRBV5-1 to TRBJ1-6; TRBD1 might be the D (6 bases). V dropped 4 bases and J dropped 0 bases, with 17 bases sitting between them. Germline values: CDR1 SGHRS, CDR2 YFSETQ. This CDR3 spans 18 amino acids. The chain's CDR3 is CASSPEGGLSSYNSPLHF. The CDR3 nucleotides read TGCGCCAGCAGCCCCGAAGGGGGTCTTAGCTCCTATAATTCACCCCTCCACTTT.

The rearrangement links TRBV13 to TRBJ1-3, with D uncertain. V dropped 4 bases and J dropped 4 bases, with 5 bases sitting between them. The V gene's germline CDR1 is PRHDT and CDR2 FYEKMQ (reference sequence). This CDR3 has 12 amino acids. The CDR3 DNA follows: TGTGCCAGCAGCTCACAGGGAAACACCATATATTTT. Translating it yields CASSSQGNTIYF.

This chain uses TRBV18 with TRBJ2-3, with TRBD2 identical over 9 bases. The CDR3 runs 15 residues. In germline, CDR1 is KGHSH, CDR2 LQKENI. The V segment lost 3 bases and the J segment 2 bases; nucleotides outside the gene matches: 3. The CDR3 reads CASSPLAGYTDTQYF. The DNA for the CDR3 is TGTGCCAGCTCACCCCTAGCGGGGTACACAGATACGCAGTATTTT.

This rearrangement joins TRBV5-4 to TRBJ2-5; 7 bases match TRBD2. The CDR3 is 17 amino acids. Germline V lookup: CDR1 SGHNT, CDR2 YYREEE (reference sequence). V lost 4 bases and J lost 5; bases outside the gene matches: 17. Here the CDR3 reads CASSREAGSGPMETQYF. CDR3 sequence (DNA): TGTGCCAGCAGCCGGGAGGCGGGATCTGGCCCTATGGAGACCCAGTACTTC.

Notes on this clone: One junction end does not reproduce the germline sequence, and a read error may be involved. Other DNA sequences within the sample encode an identical CDR3. The chain uses TRBV5-4 and TRBJ1-2; TRBD1 matches 11 bases. Germline V CDR1 and CDR2: SGHNT, YYREEE (reference sequence). CDR3 length: 15 amino acids. The CDR3 sequence: CASSLAGTGGIGYTF. DNA for the CDR3: TGTGCCAGTAGCTTGGCCGGGACAGGGGGAATTGGCTACACCTTC.

The rearrangement joins TRBV20-1 to TRBJ1-1; D not resolved. CDR3 length: 14 amino acids. Trimming removed 3 bases from V and 6 bases from J, with 17 bases in between. Germline lookup yields CDR1 DFQATT and CDR2 SNEGSKA (reference sequence). CDR3 region: CSASPVSGKAEAFF. The CDR3 region has the DNA TGCAGTGCTAGTCCGGTTTCCGGGAAGGCTGAAGCTTTCTTT.

This chain links TRBV7-9 with TRBJ1-1, with 10 bases fitting TRBD1. V was pared by 0 bases and J by 3 bases, with 1 base of the junction left unmatched. This CDR3 is 15 amino acids long. Germline V gene lookup returns CDR1 SEHNR and CDR2 FQNEAQ (reference sequence). The CDR3 DNA reads TGTGCCAGCAGCTTAGCGGGACAGGGGTACACTGAAGCTTTCTTT. It specifies CASSLAGQGYTEAFF.

The chain uses TRBV28 and TRBJ2-3; 12 bases fit TRBD1. The CDR3 is 17 amino acids. Trimming took 2 bases from V and 4 from J; bases not matched to a gene: 7. Germline CDR1 is MDHEN and CDR2 is SYDVKM. The DNA for the CDR3 is TGTGCCAGCAGTTTAGGGCTCGGGACAGGGGGCGCAGATACGCAGTATTTT. It yields the protein CASSLGLGTGGADTQYF.

This chain links TRBV27 with TRBJ2-5; 12 bases map to TRBD2. The CDR3 length is 18 residues. Unmatched junction bases numbered 17, after V lost 8 bases and J lost 4 bases. From germline, CDR1 is MNHEY and CDR2 SMNVEV (reference sequence). The CDR3, as DNA: TGTGCCAGCGGCCGGACTAGCGGGACCCGGCTTGGGGGAGAGACCCAGTACTTC. It translates to CASGRTSGTRLGGETQYF.

The V and J genes are TRBV6-5 and TRBJ1-2, with a weak D call TRBD1 (6 bases). Trimming took 5 bases from V and 5 from J, leaving 18 bases between them. In germline, CDR1 is MNHEY, CDR2 SVGAGI. The CDR3 is 15 amino acids. The CDR3 nucleotides read TGTGCCAGCAGTCGGCCGTCGACAGGATTTTATGGCTACACCTTC. It specifies CASSRPSTGFYGYTF.

The chain links TRBV27 to TRBJ1-3, with TRBD1 identical over 8 bases. The CDR3 has 18 amino acids. Losses at the gene ends were 5 bases for V and 4 bases for J; bases not matched to a gene: 16. Germline assignment: CDR1 MNHEY and CDR2 SMNVEV (reference sequence). CDR3 sequence reads: CASSPALMTGVGGNTIYF. In DNA, the CDR3 is TGTGCCAGCAGTCCAGCCTTAATGACAGGGGTCGGCGGAAACACCATATATTTT.

V gene TRBV9 combines with J gene TRBJ2-2; a possible D gene is TRBD2 (6 bases). Trimming cost V 2 bases and J 2 bases, with 7 bases left between them. The CDR3 is made up of 14 amino acids. The V gene's germline CDR1 is SGDLS and CDR2 YYNGEE. The CDR3 is CASSVSGNTGELFF. CDR3 nucleotide sequence: TGTGCCAGCAGCGTTAGCGGAAACACCGGGGAGCTGTTTTTT.

The V call is TRBV11-3, the J call TRBJ2-1, with D possibly TRBD1 on 5 matching bases. V was trimmed by 3 bases and J by 9 bases, leaving 15 bases between them. This CDR3 has 14 amino acids. Germline V gene lookup returns CDR1 SGHNT and CDR2 YENEEA. This CDR3 reads CASSLGRDRGEQFF. The CDR3 nucleotides read TGTGCCAGCAGCTTGGGGCGAGACAGAGGTGAGCAGTTCTTC.

The V gene is TRBV27, the J gene TRBJ2-3; D is perhaps TRBD2 (7 bases). CDR3 size: 16 residues. Trimming cost V 6 bases and J 5 bases, with 21 bases left between them. Germline CDR1 and CDR2: MNHEY and SMNVEV (reference sequence). CDR3 sequence reads: CASREMGGGQGDTQYF. The CDR3 nucleotides read TGTGCCAGCAGGGAAATGGGAGGGGGACAAGGAGATACGCAGTATTTT.

The V gene is TRBV7-2, the J gene TRBJ1-6; D gene ambiguous. The germline gives CDR1 SGHTA, CDR2 FQGNSA. Trimming pared 1 base from V and 6 bases from J, leaving 10 bases between. This CDR3 has 15 residues. The CDR3 nucleotides are TGTGCCAGCAGCTTAGTCGTCAACAGTAATTCACCCCTCCACTTT. This encodes CASSLVVNSNSPLHF. Full variable domain (missing parts from reference TRBV7-2 and TRBJ1-6): GAGVSQSPSNKVTEKGKDVELRCDPISGHTALYWYRQSLGQGLEFLIYFQGNSAPDKSGLPSDRFSAERTGGSVSTLTIQRTQQEDSAVYLCASSLVVNSNSPLHFGNGTRLTVT.

This chain uses TRBV4-3 with TRBJ1-1; TRBD1 might be the D (6 bases). The CDR3 runs to 18 residues. Germline CDR1 reads LGHNA; CDR2 reads YSLEER. V shed 0 bases and J shed 0 bases, with 17 bases lying between them. The DNA for the CDR3 is TGCGCCAGCAGCCAAGATTTCGTGAACAGGGATGTGAACACTGAAGCTTTCTTT. Protein: CASSQDFVNRDVNTEAFF.